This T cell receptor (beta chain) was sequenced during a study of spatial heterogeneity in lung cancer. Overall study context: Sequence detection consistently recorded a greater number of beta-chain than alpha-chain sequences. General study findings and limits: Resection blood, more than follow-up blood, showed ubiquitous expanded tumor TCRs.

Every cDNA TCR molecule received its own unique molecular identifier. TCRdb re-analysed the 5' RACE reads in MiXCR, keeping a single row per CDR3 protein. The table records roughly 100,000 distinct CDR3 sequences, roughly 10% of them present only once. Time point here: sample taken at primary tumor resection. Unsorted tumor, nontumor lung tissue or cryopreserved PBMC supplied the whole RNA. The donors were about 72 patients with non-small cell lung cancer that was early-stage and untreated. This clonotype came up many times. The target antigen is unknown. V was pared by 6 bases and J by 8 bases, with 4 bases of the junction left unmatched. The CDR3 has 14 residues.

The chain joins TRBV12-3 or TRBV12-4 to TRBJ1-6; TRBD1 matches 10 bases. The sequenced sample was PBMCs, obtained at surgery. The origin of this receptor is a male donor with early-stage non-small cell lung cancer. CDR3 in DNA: TGTGCCAGCAGCAGGGACAGGGGAGATTCACCCCTCCACTTT. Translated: CASSRDRGDSPLHF.